This T cell receptor (beta chain) is drawn from a study of PD-1 blockade in classical Hodgkin lymphoma. In regard to this clone: No antigen is known for it. Other DNA sequences in this specimen translate into the identical CDR3.

Study findings and constraints: A reduction in baseline TCR diversity was reportedly seen in newly diagnosed patients relative to healthy donors.

Germline V lookup: CDR1 SGHDT, CDR2 YYEEEE. The CDR3 sequence is 16 residues long. Trimming cost V 1 base and J 5 bases, with 18 bases left between them. Some clones are missing from TCRdb's copy, which holds only in-frame ones; the method was immunoSEQ multiplex PCR. Of over 70,000 clones listed, 90% are singletons. Time point here: cycle 4 day 1 (C4D1), after more than five weeks of nivolumab. Relapses following autologous stem cell transplantation were seen in all patients, with brentuximab vedotin exposure varying. This receptor was identified in a human donor with classical Hodgkin lymphoma. Here the sequenced sample was peripheral blood mononuclear cells (PBMCs), taken before the fourth cycle of nivolumab. The V call is TRBV5-6, the J call TRBJ2-5; weak D call: TRBD2 (6 bases). The CDR3 protein is CASSLYPGAAVETQYF. The CDR3, as DNA: TGTGCCAGCAGCTTGTATCCGGGAGCGGCCGTGGAGACCCAGTACTTC.